Described below is a single T cell receptor beta chain sequence and its context. This clonotype was recorded many times. No cognate antigen has been identified for it. Base-call qualities are not available, and no considerably larger clone is one nucleotide away. TCR beta CDR3 regions were amplified from RNA transcripts for repertoire sequencing. HTBI primers and the Qiagen OneStep RT-PCR kit were used in a first-round RT-PCR, which was followed by a second-round multiplex PCR, size selection and purification. Libraries were sequenced on an Illumina HiSeq2000 using paired-end 100 bp reads. The paper's data handling went like this. SOAPnuke was used to process the reads, throwing out any read that had adapters, had uncalled bases, had a mean Phred below 15, or lacked an exact constant-primer or identifier match. High-quality paired reads were merged with COPE v1.2.5. Clonotypes were defined as unique nucleotide sequences and were aligned to IMGT TRB V, D and J references using MiTCR v1.1. The analysis was limited to V-J combinations with a frequency above 0.0001, which together covered approximately 99% of the repertoires. A TCR clonal expansion and chaos score per V-J combination was defined as the ratio of F50 clonal expansion to chaos observed in the TCRdist matrix. Welch's t-statistics and random forest were used to narrow the features down to roughly twelve V-J combinations, which were then fed into a naive Bayes classifier. The Morisita-Horn index was used to measure how similar the thyroid and blood repertoires were. TCRdb reworked the public reads: Q25 trimming with fastp, MiXCR clone assembly, productive beta chains retained. CDR3 protein duplicates are merged, each entry listing the most common genes and DNA. The V and J calls reflect TCRdb's pipeline rather than the authors' work. This sample is represented by about 700,000 distinct CDR3 sequences; about 40% of them were singletons. Under 3.5% of the sample rests with the top ten.

V lost 3 bases and J lost 3 bases, and the count of bases not matched to a germline gene is 2. The CDR3, cysteine through phenylalanine, is 13 amino acids long. CDR3 DNA is the only sequence kept; it has 39 bases, read in frame from the first base. The germline V gene yields LGHNA for CDR1 and YNFKEQ for CDR2. The data belong to a study of Graves' ophthalmopathy and Graves' hyperthyroidism (dated by TCRdb to 2016 to 2018). Context from the whole study: Peripheral blood was collected at initial diagnosis, prior to any treatment. To tell Graves' ophthalmopathy apart from Graves' hyperthyroidism, and to predict which patients would progress to ophthalmopathy, the study relied on TCR beta repertoire signatures. In total, approximately 140 blood samples were TCR-sequenced: roughly 45 ophthalmopathy, some 75 hyperthyroidism and about 17 hyperthyroidism-to-ophthalmopathy patients. To explore V-J signatures that distinguish ophthalmopathy from hyperthyroidism, a discovery set of about a hundred patients was enrolled, made up of over 40 with ophthalmopathy and around 57 with stable hyperthyroidism. An independent validation cohort comprised around 19 hyperthyroidism patients and over 15 patients who later progressed from hyperthyroidism to ophthalmopathy. In about six hyperthyroidism patients, T-cell repertoires of thyroid tissue and blood were compared. Once sampling was done, hyperthyroidism patients were given methimazole at a starting dose of 30 mg daily, while ophthalmopathy patients were given high-dose intravenous methylprednisolone. Study-wide conclusions, independent of this receptor: No statistical method was used to set the sample size in advance, and the investigators knew which group each participant was assigned to. In cross-validation, the 13-signature model distinguished ophthalmopathy from stable hyperthyroidism with approximately 90% sensitivity and approximately 81% specificity, while in the test set the corresponding values were about 79% and 69%. Most expanded thyroid clonotypes with a frequency above 0.001 also appeared in blood, which suggests that blood repertoires may reflect the immune response in the thyroid. In validation, the model predicted ophthalmopathy progression with more than 70% sensitivity and around 72% specificity; 12 predicted patients were CT-confirmed with GO in a median of around 6 months.

The ophthalmopathy patients had moderately to severely active disease, with a Clinical Activity Score of 3 or higher, a NOSPECS grade of 4 or higher, and a disease duration of less than 3 months. Patients with other autoimmune diseases, uncontrolled infections, pregnancy or lactation were excluded from the study. Diagnosis was based on clinical symptoms, serum thyroxine, TRAb, thyroid ultrasound and orbital computed tomography. Ficoll-Paque density gradient centrifugation was used to isolate PBMCs from around 10 ml of fresh peripheral blood. Total RNA was extracted with Trizol reagent and quality-checked on an Agilent 2100 Bioanalyzer.

Material for sequencing was peripheral blood. The sequence derives from an adult man with Graves' ophthalmopathy. The chain is encoded by TRBV4-2 joined to TRBJ2-7; 7 junctional bases match TRBD2. The bases read TGTGCCAGCAGCCAGTCGGGGGGCTACGAGCAGTACTTC. Translated, it reads CASSQSGGYEQYF.